This T cell receptor beta chain derives from a study of blood T cell repertoires in COVID-19. Study-wide background: Specimens from acute and convalescent COVID-19 originated in the United States, Italy and Spain.

The CDR3 consists of 17 residues. Germline V lookup: CDR1 SNHLY, CDR2 FYNNEI. V was clipped by 6 bases and J by 0 bases; unmatched bases: 12. The authors' processing: Reference gene primer amplification yielded estimated nucleated cell counts. The repertoire was sequenced with immunoSEQ multiplex PCR; TCRdb's copy has only in-frame clones and lacks some. V and J calls and clone size are as listed in that table; D and trimming were resolved from the DNA. The sample contains some 150,000 clones, approximately 84% of which appear only once. Participant ages covered roughly 18 to 89 years across about 22 US areas.

The rearrangement links TRBV2 to TRBJ2-5; TRBD2 aligns across 8 bases. Sequencing was done on a sample of PBMCs or T cells enriched from blood (not recorded which). This clonotype was obtained from a human donor with acute COVID-19. The donor label of this sample is uncertain. Here the CDR3 reads CASRWLAGLRYQETQYF. CDR3 DNA sequence: TGTGCCAGCAGGTGGCTAGCGGGCCTTCGATACCAAGAGACCCAGTACTTC.